The clone carrying this T cell receptor (beta chain) was seen many times. In germline, CDR1 is MNHEY, CDR2 SVGEGT. The CDR3 is made up of 14 amino acids. V shed 0 bases and J shed 5 bases, with 10 bases lying between them. This entry is derived from a study of human T cells and chemical hapten exposure. Individual cDNA molecules had unique molecular identifiers attached to them by the library. One entry per CDR3 protein, called by TCRdb with MiXCR from the RACE reads. The table lists more than 80,000 distinct CDR3 sequences, roughly a tenth of them singletons. Time point indicated: pre-sensitization, week 0. The treatment was: therapeutic diphenylcyclopropenone sensitization with weekly scalp DPC.

V is TRBV6-2 or TRBV6-3 and J is TRBJ1-1; D is unclear. This sequence was found in a woman in her sixties or seventies with alopecia areata. Some clones in this sample may be carry-over from other donors' samples. This specimen consisted of whole blood, obtained in connection with sensitization to the hapten diphenylcyclopropenone (DPC). CDR3: CASSYSSRETEAFF. The CDR3 bases are TGTGCCAGCAGTTACTCGAGTAGGGAAACTGAAGCTTTCTTT.